The present T cell receptor (beta chain) was sequenced within a study of T-cell reconstitution after alpha-beta-depleted transplantation in children. With 1 base removed from V and 9 bases from J, the gap between germline ends came to 13 bases. Germline loops: CDR1 LGHDT, CDR2 YNNKEL (reference sequence). The CDR3 contains 15 residues. The library targeted TCRbeta and was prepared with unique molecular identifiers. In TCRdb, the PCR reads were re-called with MiXCR into one record per CDR3 protein. The sample has hundreds of thousands of distinct CDR3 sequences, 16% seen once. The J gene is TRBJ1-6, the V gene TRBV3-1; tentative D call: TRBD1 (6 bases). This TCR came from a human donor who donated a stem cell graft to a child with acute myeloid leukemia. The sequenced sample was PBMCs from the stem cell graft donor, obtained from the stem cell graft. The CDR3 region is CASSQVRGGGSPLHF. As DNA, the CDR3 is TGTGCCAGCAGCCAAGTTAGGGGGGGTGGTTCACCCCTCCACTTT.